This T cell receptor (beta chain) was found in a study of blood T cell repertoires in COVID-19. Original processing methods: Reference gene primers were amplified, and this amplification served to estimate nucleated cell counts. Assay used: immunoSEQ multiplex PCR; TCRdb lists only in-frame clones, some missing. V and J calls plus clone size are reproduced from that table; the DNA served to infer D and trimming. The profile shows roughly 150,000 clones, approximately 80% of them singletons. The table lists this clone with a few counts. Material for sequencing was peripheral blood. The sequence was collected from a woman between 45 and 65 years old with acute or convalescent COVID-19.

As DNA, the CDR3 is TGTGCCAGCAGCCGGGGGGGGCTTGGTGCTCAGCCCCAGCATTTT. It is translated as CASSRGGLGAQPQHF. The chain is built from TRBV27 and TRBJ1-5; D is possibly TRBD1 (6 bases). The CDR3 is 15 amino acids. Germline CDR1 reads MNHEY; CDR2 reads SMNVEV (reference sequence). V was cut by 6 bases and J by 6 bases, with 18 bases left in between.